The text below deals with one TCR beta chain. This clonotype was counted a few times. The specificity of this receptor is unknown. The input lacks base qualities; no much larger clone sits a single base away. From cysteine to phenylalanine, the CDR3 is 13 amino acids long. The DNA shown is the 39-base CDR3, in frame from base 1. Per the germline V gene, SGHRS is the CDR1 and YFSETQ is the CDR2. V was cut back by 4 bases and J by 1 base, leaving a gap of 8 bases between them. cDNA was synthesized by template-switch 5'RACE using a primer with a 10-nucleotide random unique molecular identifier that tagged each TCR transcript. Each sequencing run produced over 180 million TCR-beta sequences covering 15-18 subjects. The RNeasy kit was used for extraction of total RNA. The KAPA Real-time Library Amplification kit was used to amplify TCR-beta VDJ regions with primers for the TCR constant region and the 5'RACE anchor. Sample indexes and Illumina adaptors were added in a first PCR, and a second PCR then increased library yield. The roughly 650 bp TCR product was size-selected on a 2% E-gel SizeSelection system after Ampure bead purification. Before pooling, library quality was checked on a Bioanalyzer, concentration was measured with Qubit, and libraries were quantified with the Kapa Library Quantification kit. An Illumina HiSeq 2500 sequenced the libraries paired-end 2 x 150 bp. To increase sequence diversity, 25-30% phiX was spiked into each library pool. In the source study's methods: The quality-filtered reads were processed with the UMI-based MiGEC pipeline, whose error correction step removed more than 80% of the raw TCR sequences. IMGT germline references were used for aligning VDJ genes, and each clonotype was defined as a unique CDR3 amino acid sequence together with its V-J genes. Clonal expansion, Shannon diversity, and CDR3 relatedness (CalcPairwiseDistances, ClusterSamples) were evaluated with VDJtools, and phylogenetic trees were built with CLCbio workbench. A clone was classed as expanded if it had 8 or more unique UMIs, a cutoff based on coefficient-of-variation modelling across technical triplicates. The public sequencing data were trimmed at Q25 with fastp and processed into clonotypes with MiXCR by TCRdb, which kept only in-frame beta chains. Entries that share a CDR3 protein sequence are merged under the most common genes and DNA. V and J calls and clone size were set by TCRdb, not the authors. For this sample there are approximately 31,000 distinct CDR3 sequences; 10% to 15% appear just once. The ten biggest clones cover approximately 2.3% of the sample.

The data stem from a study of neurological immune-mediated disorders (dated by TCRdb to the late 2010s). For the study in its entirety: Peripheral blood TCR-beta repertoires from HTLV-I-associated myelopathy (HAM/TSP) patients, multiple sclerosis patients and healthy controls were compared by UMI-based sequencing. Longitudinal samples, technical triplicates and paired sorted CD4+ and CD8+ T-cell subsets, alongside PBMC samples, were included among the roughly 97 TCR-beta libraries. Longitudinal HAM/TSP and healthy donors had 3 time-points each (about 3-40 month intervals). The cohort comprised roughly 69 subjects: some 14 HAM/TSP patients, 35 or so multiple sclerosis patients and about 20 healthy controls.

General conclusions and limits of the study: No identical CDR3 amino acid sequences were shared among expanded clones across subjects, suggesting private TCR-beta repertoires in all groups. TCR clonal expansion was highest in HAM/TSP patients and lowest in MS patients, with MS patients falling below even healthy controls.

In light of the paper, this sample's time point label describes: longitudinal time-point 2. The healthy controls were volunteers from a blood bank in Maryland, USA. Libraries from unsorted PBMCs were made from 2 million PBMCs kept in RNAlater at -80 degrees C until RNA extraction. Peripheral blood was subjected to Ficoll-Hypaque density gradient centrifugation to isolate PBMCs, which were then cryopreserved in liquid nitrogen. Rearrangement joined TRBV5-1 to TRBJ1-1; the D gene is unclear. The clonotype originates from a woman between 40 and 50 years old in good health. Sequenced sample: PBMCs. The nucleotides are TGCGCCAGCAGCAGCGACGGGAACACTGAAGCTTTCTTT. This codes for CASSSDGNTEAFF.